This T cell receptor beta chain was profiled in a study of CD8+CD57+ T cells in acquired aplastic anemia. Whole-study context: Recorded DNA amounts for sorted CD4+ and CD8+ cells had an average of approximately 3 ug. Read counts for CD4+ cells (from healthy donors) averaged about 10.8 million. Study-wide results and caveats: Significant differences in CD8+ Simpson's diversity were not observed between patients and controls. Shared by patients and controls, 25 to 35 CD8+ CDR3s were abundant in patients.

The template for TCR beta VDJ and CDR3 sequence profiling was genomic DNA. TCRdb re-analysed the reads in MiXCR, keeping a single row per CDR3 protein. The sample holds about 200,000 distinct CDR3 sequences; roughly 35% are singletons and the top ten take 1.1%. This CDR3 is 14 amino acids long. V gave up 7 bases and J gave up 5 bases, with 14 bases separating them. The germline V gene has CDR1 SNHLY and CDR2 FYNNEI. This clonotype was observed many times. The antigen is unknown. The J gene is TRBJ2-2, the V gene TRBV2; D is possibly TRBD1 (5 bases). The TCR sequence derives from a human donor in good health, serving as a control. Sequences were obtained from sorted CD4+, CD8+, or CD8+CD57+ T cells (not recorded which) from PBMCs. CDR3 nucleotide sequence: TGTGCCAGCAACCCGATGGGGCTGACCGGGGAGCTGTTTTTT. Translation: CASNPMGLTGELFF. The full variable domain, in which reference TRBV2 and TRBJ2-2 provide the parts outside the CDR3, is EPEVTQTPSHQVTQMGQEVILRCVPISNHLYFYWYRQILGQKVEFLVSFYNNEISEKSEIFDDQFSVERPDGSNFTLKIRSTKLEDSAMYFCASNPMGLTGELFFGEGSRLTVL.